The 28 T cell receptor beta chains presented below share a single source sample, sequenced in a study of blood T cells in healthy people across ages. A sample-barcoded 5' primer and a J-beta primer mix were used in a second PCR of roughly 6 to 11 cycles. One entry per CDR3 protein results from TCRdb running MiXCR on the 5' RACE reads. Here the sample spans over a million distinct CDR3 sequences, almost 25% being singletons. The data were also submitted as part of a second study, on T cells of mothers and their children.

Sequencing was performed on blood. These receptor sequences come from a girl aged 2 to 9 in good health.

This clonotype was detected a few times. The V and J genes are TRBV29-1 and TRBJ2-7; D might be TRBD2 (5 bases). V shed 4 bases and J shed 1 base, with 8 bases lying between them. The germline gives CDR1 SQVTM, CDR2 ANQGSEA. The CDR3 loop spans 12 amino acids. The CDR3 is CSVAGNSYEQYF. The CDR3 region has the DNA TGCAGCGTTGCGGGGAATTCCTACGAGCAGTACTTC.

This clonotype has only a few counts. The CDR3 DNA reads TGTGCCATCAGTGCCGCGGGAAATACGCCGAACACTGAAGCTTTCTTT. It specifies CAISAAGNTPNTEAFF. The chain joins TRBV10-3 to TRBJ1-1; no reliable D call. Looked up from germline, CDR1 is ENHRY and CDR2 is SYGVKD. CDR3 length equals 16 residues. Trimming stripped 4 bases from V and 1 base from J, with 16 bases between.

This clonotype was picked up a small number of times. The gene calls are TRBV3-1 and TRBJ1-6; D is undetermined. CDR1 LGHDT and CDR2 YNNKEL come from the germline V gene (reference sequence). V shed 0 bases and J shed 10 bases, with 7 bases lying between them. This CDR3 is built from 13 residues. The CDR3 reads CASSQESESPLHF. The CDR3 region has the DNA TGTGCCAGCAGCCAAGAGAGTGAATCACCCCTCCACTTT.

In its sample, this clonotype was seen a few times. The chain carries TRBV20-1 and TRBJ2-3; D call uncertain. The CDR3 runs to 11 residues. Trimming cost V 6 bases and J 6 bases, with 10 bases left between them. Looked up from germline, CDR1 is DFQATT and CDR2 is SNEGSKA (reference sequence). The CDR3 region has the DNA TGCAGTGCGCCCCGGGCTGATACGCAGTATTTT. Translation gives CSAPRADTQYF.

Of note for this clonotype: One end of the junction is discordant with germline, which a read error may explain. This rearrangement joins TRBV15 to TRBJ2-7, with no clear D. Germline loops: CDR1 LNHNV, CDR2 YYDKDF (reference sequence). The CDR3 runs to 14 residues. CDR3 in amino acids: CVTSRDPETLEQYF. For the CDR3, the DNA is TGTGTCACCAGCAGAGACCCGGAGACACTCGAGCAGTACTTC.

The genes are TRBV20-1 and TRBJ1-5; D might be TRBD1 (5 bases). The V and J ends lost 6 bases and 2 bases respectively, with 23 bases between them. Germline CDR1 and CDR2: DFQATT and SNEGSKA (reference sequence). CDR3 length: 17 residues. The CDR3: CSAMGAWGREGNQPQHF. The CDR3 nucleotides read TGCAGTGCCATGGGTGCCTGGGGGAGGGAGGGCAATCAGCCCCAGCATTTT.

This clonotype was found a few times. The gene calls are TRBV27 and TRBJ2-5, with D possibly called TRBD1 or TRBD2 (5 bases each). Trimming pared 5 bases from V and 4 bases from J, leaving 20 bases between. Looked up from germline, CDR1 is MNHEY and CDR2 is SMNVEV (reference sequence). The CDR3 spans 16 residues. Here the CDR3 reads CASSPASGAGRETQYF. CDR3 DNA sequence: TGTGCCAGCAGTCCCGCCTCTGGGGCAGGGAGAGAGACCCAGTACTTC.

This clonotype was picked up a small number of times. The J gene is TRBJ2-5, the V gene TRBV6-1; TRBD2 agrees at 9 bases. Germline lookup yields CDR1 MNHNS and CDR2 SASEGT. This CDR3 is 16 amino acids long. Germline trimming cut 1 base from V and 1 base from J; bases unmatched to any gene: 4. In DNA form, the CDR3 reads TGTGCCAGCAGTGAAGAAGGCGGGAGGGCCCAAGAGACCCAGTACTTC. As protein: CASSEEGGRAQETQYF.

This clonotype has more than one count but fewer than ten. The chain joins TRBV5-1 to TRBJ1-1, with D possibly being TRBD1 (6 bases). Germline CDR1 and CDR2: SGHRS and YFSETQ. The CDR3 length is 15 residues. Between the trimmed V and J ends, which lost 0 bases and 4 bases, there was a span of 13 bases. The CDR3 region is CASSLVWGRVTEAFF. In DNA form, the CDR3 reads TGCGCCAGCAGCTTGGTCTGGGGGCGGGTCACTGAAGCTTTCTTT.

The chain recombines TRBV12-5 with TRBJ2-7; D possibly matches TRBD1 or TRBD2 (6 bases each). V shed 6 bases and J shed 3 bases, with 33 bases lying between them. This CDR3 spans 20 amino acids. The germline gives CDR1 LGHNT, CDR2 FRNRAP. Here the CDR3 DNA reads TGTGCTAGTGGACCAGAAACGGGTTTATTCGGGGGCGAAAAGGTCTACGAGCAGTACTTC. It specifies CASGPETGLFGGEKVYEQYF.

Turning to this clonotype: A junction boundary mismatches the germline segment, possibly from a read error. The rearrangement joins TRBV7-9 to TRBJ2-2; the D is unclear. The CDR3 sequence is 13 residues long. Germline CDR1 and CDR2: SEHNR and FQNEAQ (reference sequence). CDR3 in amino acids: CAGSLGIGGELFF. For the CDR3, the DNA is TGTGCCGGCAGCTTGGGGATCGGCGGGGAGCTGTTTTTT. Complete variable domain (other parts from reference TRBV7-9 and TRBJ2-2): DTGVSQNPRHKITKRGQNVTFRCDPISEHNRLYWYRQTLGQGPEFLTYFQNEAQLEKSRLLSDRFSAERPKGSFSTLEIQRTEQGDSAMYLCAGSLGIGGELFFGEGSRLTVL.

The table lists this clonotype with a few counts. CDR3 in DNA: TGTGCCAGTAGTATGAGGCTGGCTGTGGACGAGCAGTACTTC. Translation: CASSMRLAVDEQYF. This chain links TRBV19 with TRBJ2-7; unclear D gene. Per germline, CDR1 LNHDA and CDR2 SQIVND (reference sequence). The CDR3 loop spans 14 amino acids. V lost 3 bases and J lost 5, with 14 bases in between.

The genes are TRBV15 and TRBJ2-1; D may be TRBD1 (6 bases). The germline V and J ends were trimmed by 0 bases and 6 bases, with 12 bases remaining between them. CDR3 length: 15 amino acids. Germline values: CDR1 LNHNV, CDR2 YYDKDF (reference sequence). In DNA, the CDR3 is TGTGCCACCAGCAGAGACGGATTACAGGGCAATGAGCAGTTCTTC. It translates to CATSRDGLQGNEQFF.

This clonotype has just a few counts. The chain joins TRBV12-5 to TRBJ1-2; TRBD1 matches 8 bases. Germline V gene lookup returns CDR1 LGHNT and CDR2 FRNRAP. V dropped 7 bases and J dropped 8; count of bases not matched to a gene: 12. The CDR3 has 14 residues. CDR3 loop: CASVLDRGTHGYTF. CDR3 bases: TGTGCTAGTGTTTTAGACAGGGGAACGCACGGCTACACCTTC.

This clonotype was seen more than once but under ten times. The junction does not match germline at one end; this may be a read error. Here the CDR3 DNA reads TGTACCAGCAGTTTAATGGGAGATCGTCTCAATGAGCAGTTCTTC. Residues: CTSSLMGDRLNEQFF. The chain links TRBV6-5 to TRBJ2-1, with D perhaps TRBD2 (5 bases). CDR1 is MNHEY and CDR2 is SVGAGI in the germline V gene. The CDR3 is made up of 15 amino acids.

This clonotype was counted a few times. A read error may account for a junction end that differs from germline. The chain uses TRBV5-1 and TRBJ2-1, with no clear D. This CDR3 spans 12 amino acids. CDR1 SGHRS and CDR2 YFSETQ come from the germline V gene. In DNA, the CDR3 is TGTGCCAGCAGCTCTGGACGTAATGAGCAGTTCTTC. It specifies CASSSGRNEQFF.

The gene calls are TRBV4-3 and TRBJ2-5; 8 bases agree with TRBD2. CDR1 is LGHNA, CDR2 YSLEER, per germline. There are 17 residues in the CDR3. V was clipped by 0 bases and J by 5 bases; unmatched bases: 11. The DNA for the CDR3 is TGCGCCAGCAGCCAAGATATTAATAGCGGGGTGGAGGAGACCCAGTACTTC. Protein sequence: CASSQDINSGVEETQYF.

The V call is TRBV10-3, the J call TRBJ2-2, with D possibly being TRBD1 (5 bases). The CDR3 has 14 amino acids. The germline CDR1 and CDR2 sequences are ENHRY and SYGVKD. The V and J ends lost 10 bases and 0 bases respectively, with 12 bases between them. The CDR3 bases are TGTGCCACTCACTCAGGGACGAACACCGGGGAGCTGTTTTTT. Translated: CATHSGTNTGELFF.

This clonotype was found a few times. The chain joins TRBV10-3 to TRBJ2-5; D is unresolved. The J call could be wrong; TRBJ2-7 is a better fit for the DNA end. The CDR3 length is 14 residues. Germline CDR1 reads ENHRY; CDR2 reads SYGVKD. CDR3 bases: TGTGCCATCAGTGACCCAGTCTCCTACTACGAGCAGTACTTC. Protein product: CAISDPVSYYEQYF.

J is TRBJ2-1 and V is TRBV29-1; 8 bases line up with TRBD2. The CDR3 spans 13 residues. Trimming removed 5 bases from V and 8 bases from J; junction bases left unmatched: 8. The germline V gene has CDR1 SQVTM and CDR2 ANQGSEA. CDR3 nucleotide sequence: TGCAGCGTTATGAGCGGGAGAGTCCATGAGCAGTTCTTC. This translates into CSVMSGRVHEQFF.

V is TRBV29-1 and J is TRBJ2-2, with 7 bases matching TRBD1. The germline gives CDR1 SQVTM, CDR2 ANQGSEA. The V gene end was trimmed by 4 bases and the J gene end by 5 bases; junction bases not matched to a gene: 10. The CDR3 has 15 residues. CDR3 loop: CSVGDDREWTGELFF. CDR3 DNA sequence: TGCAGCGTTGGGGATGACAGGGAGTGGACCGGGGAGCTGTTTTTT.

The chain is built from TRBV19 and TRBJ2-2; D not certain. Germline V CDR1 and CDR2: LNHDA, SQIVND (reference sequence). CDR3 size: 12 residues. V lost 6 bases and J 3 bases, leaving 5 bases between the germline ends. DNA for the CDR3: TGTGCCAGTAGAAAACACACCGGGGAGCTGTTTTTT. Its protein is CASRKHTGELFF. The whole variable domain, remainder taken from reference TRBV19 and TRBJ2-2, is DGGITQSPKYLFRKEGQNVTLSCEQNLNHDAMYWYRQDPGQGLRLIYYSQIVNDFQKGDIAEGYSVSREKKESFPLTVTSAQKNPTAFYLCASRKHTGELFFGEGSRLTVL.

This chain connects TRBV5-1 to TRBJ2-7; 8 nucleotides align to TRBD1. The CDR3 totals 15 residues. Losses at the gene ends were 3 bases for V and 7 bases for J; bases not matched to a gene: 12. Germline V gene data show CDR1 as SGHRS and CDR2 as YFSETQ. The CDR3 sequence is CASSWTGAGGWEQYF. In DNA, the CDR3 is TGCGCCAGCAGCTGGACCGGGGCAGGGGGCTGGGAGCAGTACTTC.

The gene calls are TRBV29-1 and TRBJ2-3; no reliable D call. Germline loops: CDR1 SQVTM, CDR2 ANQGSEA. This CDR3 has 12 amino acids. V was cut by 4 bases and J by 4 bases, with 9 bases left in between. The DNA for the CDR3 is TGCAGCGTTGGTGTGGAAGCAGATACGCAGTATTTT. This translates into CSVGVEADTQYF.

The V gene is TRBV7-9, the J gene TRBJ1-6; D unclear. The CDR3 is 14 amino acids. Germline V CDR1 and CDR2: SEHNR, FQNEAQ (reference sequence). Trimming took off 5 bases at V and 6 bases at J, with 11 bases between the two ends. The DNA of the CDR3 is TGTGCCAGCAGCCCGGACGGAAGTAATTCACCCCTCCACTTT. Protein sequence: CASSPDGSNSPLHF.

This clonotype was found a few times. The V call is TRBV7-3, the J call TRBJ1-1; no clear D. Germline CDR1 is SGHTA and CDR2 is FQGTGA. The CDR3 consists of 15 residues. Trimming cost V 4 bases and J 3 bases, with 15 bases left between them. CDR3 DNA sequence: TGTGCCAGCAGCTCATTTGGGGTCCCGCACACTGAAGCTTTCTTT. It encodes CASSSFGVPHTEAFF. The whole variable domain, remainder taken from reference TRBV7-3 and TRBJ1-1, is GAGVSQTPSNKVTEKGKYVELRCDPISGHTALYWYRQSLGQGPEFLIYFQGTGAADDSGLPNDRFFAVRPEGSVSTLKIQRTERGDSAVYLCASSSFGVPHTEAFFGQGTRLTVV.

This chain joins TRBV20-1 and TRBJ1-2; possibly TRBD1 for D (6 bases). The V end lost 2 bases, the J end lost 4 bases, and 11 bases lay between the germline ends. From germline, CDR1 is DFQATT and CDR2 SNEGSKA (reference sequence). The CDR3 has 13 amino acids. This chain's CDR3 is CSARPTGPYGYTF. As DNA, the CDR3 is TGCAGTGCTAGACCGACAGGTCCCTATGGCTACACCTTC.

The rearrangement uses TRBV28 and TRBJ2-7; D is possibly TRBD1 (6 bases). The CDR3 contains 14 residues. Trimming pared 6 bases from V and 3 bases from J, leaving 15 bases between. CDR1 MDHEN and CDR2 SYDVKM come from the germline V gene. This CDR3 reads CASSRTGQLYEQYF. CDR3 coding DNA: TGTGCCAGCAGCCGGACCGGACAGCTCTACGAGCAGTACTTC.